These 25 T cell receptor beta chains came from one sample sequenced in a study of CD8+ T cells in alopecia areata. Once RNA had been extracted, it was reverse transcribed into cDNA to act as the sequencing template. Sequencing used immunoSEQ multiplex PCR; TCRdb keeps in-frame clones, though not all of them. This sample comprises around 100,000 clones, none seen once only. The sequenced material came from lesional skin. These receptors were collected from a C3H/HeJ mouse with alopecia areata. Strain haplotype at MHC: H2-k.

On this clone: Genes and germline are mouse. The missing CDR3 end, 4 residues past where the read stops, is filled in from the germline J gene. The genes are TRBV13-3 and TRBJ1-2; D call uncertain. Germline CDR1 NNHDY, CDR2 SYVADS. V lost 2 bases to trimming and J lost 2 bases, with 10 bases between them. The CDR3 is 14 residues long. CDR3 DNA, as far as it was read: TGTGCCAGCAGTGACCCCGGAGGGAACTCC. Protein: CASSDPGGNS. The CDR3 as a whole reads CASSDPGGNSDYTF.

This clone was seen a few times. Gene names denote mouse genes. The DNA ends 4 residues before the CDR3 does, and the rest of the CDR3 is filled in from the germline J gene. This chain connects TRBV1 to TRBJ1-2, with TRBD1 as a possible D gene (6 bases). The ends were cut back, 6 bases at V and 1 base at J, with 9 bases in the middle. The CDR3 spans 13 residues. CDR1 and CDR2 (germline): NSQYPW, LRSPGD (reference sequence). The CDR3 DNA, read in part, is TGCACCTGCAGGCAGGACAGAAACTCC. It specifies CTCRQDRNS. The whole CDR3 is CTCRQDRNSDYTF.

In its sample, this clone was seen a few times. Germline and genes here are mouse. The read terminates 4 residues ahead of where the CDR3 ends, so the germline J gene completes it. The chain recombines TRBV1 with TRBJ2-3; 12 nucleotides line up with TRBD2. CDR3 length: 15 residues. Germline V gene sequence: CDR1 NSQYPW, CDR2 LRSPGD (reference sequence). The V and J ends lost 3 bases and 4 bases, in that order; junction bases with no gene match: 2. The part of the CDR3 DNA that was read is TGCACCTGCAGTGCCGGGACTGGGGGGACAGAA. Amino acid sequence: CTCSAGTGGTE. The full CDR3 is CTCSAGTGGTETLYF.

This clone was recorded a few times. Mouse names are used for the genes. Partial CDR3 DNA: TGCACCTGCAGTGCAAAACAGGGGAACCATGCT. It specifies CTCSAKQGNHA. The CDR3 reads in full as CTCSAKQGNHAEQFF. The V gene is TRBV1, the J gene TRBJ2-1; 7 bases line up with TRBD1. The read ends 4 residues early relative to the CDR3; the germline J gene fills the gap. Germline V gene sequence: CDR1 NSQYPW, CDR2 LRSPGD (reference sequence). V trimming: 2 bases; J trimming: 5 bases; junction bases outside the gene matches: 6. This CDR3 has 15 residues.

In this sample, this clone turned up many times. These gene names are mouse names. The CDR3 is cut off 4 residues early in the read; its end comes from the germline J gene. The chain couples TRBV1 to TRBJ2-1; 8 bases are a match to TRBD1. The trim removed 0 bases at V and 1 base at J, leaving 2 bases unmatched. Germline loops: CDR1 NSQYPW, CDR2 LRSPGD (reference sequence). The CDR3 contains 16 residues. CDR3 DNA (partial): TGCACCTGCAGTGCAGACAGGGGGCGGAACTATGCT. This translates into CTCSADRGRNYA. The entire CDR3 protein is CTCSADRGRNYAEQFF. The whole variable domain, remainder taken from reference TRBV1 and TRBJ2-1, is VTLLEQNPRWRLVPRGQAVNLRCILKNSQYPWMSWYQQDLQKQLQWLFTLRSPGDKEVKSLPGADYLATRVTDTELRLQVANMSQGRTLYCTCSADRGRNYAEQFFGPGTRLTVL.

This clone showed up just a few times. The gene names given are mouse names. The CDR3 is cut off 4 residues early in the read; its end comes from the germline J gene. The chain employs TRBV1 and TRBJ1-1; the D gene is possibly TRBD1 (6 bases). The CDR3 sequence is 16 residues long. CDR1 NSQYPW and CDR2 LRSPGD come from the germline V gene (reference sequence). The V gene lost 0 bases and the J gene lost 3 bases, with 14 bases spanning the gap. The part of the CDR3 DNA that was read is TGCACCTGCAGTGCAGATCGGGGGGGGGCGCACACA. Translated, it gives CTCSADRGGAHT. The CDR3 in full is CTCSADRGGAHTEVFF.

Notes on this clone: Genes and germline come from the mouse. The read terminates 4 residues ahead of where the CDR3 ends, so the germline J gene completes it. V and J are TRBV1 and TRBJ2-4; 7 bases map to TRBD1. CDR1 and CDR2 (germline): NSQYPW, LRSPGD (reference sequence). Trimming took 0 bases from V and 1 from J; bases not matched to a gene: 13. The CDR3 has 19 amino acids. This CDR3 reads CTCSADGSQGEWGQNTLYF. Incomplete CDR3 DNA: TGCACCTGCAGTGCAGATGGGTCTCAGGGGGAGTGGGGTCAAAAC.

This clone was counted a few times. Gene names denote mouse genes. The read ends 4 residues early relative to the CDR3; the germline J gene fills the gap. This sequence joins TRBV19 and TRBJ2-7; 10 nucleotides align to TRBD2. The CDR3 consists of 14 residues. In germline, CDR1 is FNHDT, CDR2 SITEND (reference sequence). The CDR3 loop is CASSPTGGGDEQYF. Partial CDR3 DNA: TGTGCCAGCAGTCCTACTGGGGGGGGAGAT. Variable domain in full (rest from reference TRBV19 and TRBJ2-7): GGIITQTPKFLIGQEGQKLTLKCQQNFNHDTMYWYRQDSGKGLRLIYYSITENDLQKGDLSEGYDASREKKSSFSLTVTSAQKNEMAVFLCASSPTGGGDEQYFGPGTRLTVL.

To note about this clone: Gene names and germline match the mouse. The CDR3 is cut off 4 residues early in the read; its end comes from the germline J gene. This rearrangement joins TRBV19 to TRBJ2-1, with 8 bases lining up with TRBD2. The CDR3 is made up of 15 amino acids. The germline CDR1 and CDR2 sequences are FNHDT and SITEND (reference sequence). The J segment lost 1 base and the V segment lost 4 bases, leaving 4 bases of the junction unmatched. CDR3 DNA (partial): TGTGCCAGCAGTTTCCGGGACTGGAACTATGCT. Protein sequence: CASSFRDWNYA. The full CDR3 protein reads CASSFRDWNYAEQFF.

Details on this clone: Germline and genes here are mouse. The sequenced CDR3 bases are TGCACCTGCAGTGCCACAAACTCCTAT. Translating it yields CTCSATNSY. The entire CDR3 protein is CTCSATNSYEQYF. The V call is TRBV1, the J call TRBJ2-7; D gene uncertain. The read stops 4 residues short of the end of the CDR3; the missing end is completed from the germline J gene. Germline assignment: CDR1 NSQYPW and CDR2 LRSPGD (reference sequence). V shed 3 bases and J shed 0 bases, with 6 bases lying between them. There are 13 residues in the CDR3.

Remarks on this clone: Gene and germline names: mouse. From the germline J gene comes the end of the CDR3, since the read stops 4 residues before it. The V gene is TRBV13-1, the J gene TRBJ2-7, with a possible D match to TRBD1 (6 bases). This CDR3 has 12 amino acids. Germline CDR1 NSHNY, CDR2 SYGAGN. The CDR3: CASSFDRYEQYF. The covered CDR3 bases are TGTGCCAGCAGTTTTGACAGGTAT.

Concerning this clone itself: Gene names follow the mouse nomenclature. The CDR3 end falls 4 residues outside the read, so it is completed with the germline J gene. The chain couples TRBV13-3 to TRBJ1-1, with a possible D match to TRBD1 (6 bases). This CDR3 is built from 15 residues. Looked up from germline, CDR1 is NNHDY and CDR2 is SYVADS. The V and J ends lost 1 base and 0 bases respectively, with 10 bases between them. Incomplete CDR3 DNA: TGTGCCAGCAGTGATTTCGGGACAACAAACACA. Protein sequence: CASSDFGTTNT. The CDR3 reads in full as CASSDFGTTNTEVFF.

This clone was counted between two and nine times. The translated DNA and TCRdb's protein are not identical at residue 14; the protein here was translated from the DNA. Gene names follow the mouse nomenclature. CDR3 bases read: TGTGCCAGCAGTGATGCACGGGACAGGGGGTATAATTCGCCC. Translated, it gives CASSDARDRGYNSP. In full, the CDR3 reads CASSDARDRGYNSPLYF. The V call is TRBV13-3, the J call TRBJ1-6; 11 bases are a match to TRBD1. Read sequence stops 3 residues before the CDR3 end, and the germline J gene provides the missing end. TRBJ1-6 is marked as an open reading frame, function uncertain. Germline loops: CDR1 NNHDY, CDR2 SYVADS. The CDR3 has 17 amino acids. Trimming took 0 bases from V and 4 from J; bases not matched to a gene: 3.

A note on this clone: Gene names denote mouse genes. The read comes to an end 4 residues before the CDR3 does, leaving the germline J gene to fill in the end. This rearrangement joins TRBV1 to TRBJ2-3; tentatively, D is TRBD1 (6 bases). The CDR3 consists of 16 residues. From germline, CDR1 is NSQYPW and CDR2 LRSPGD (reference sequence). V lost 0 bases and J 1 base, leaving 11 bases between the germline ends. Partial CDR3 DNA: TGCACCTGCAGTGCAGATCAGCCAGGGGGTGCAGAA. Translating it yields CTCSADQPGGAE. The entire CDR3 is CTCSADQPGGAETLYF.

This clone has just a few counts. Genes and germline come from the mouse. The read terminates 4 residues before the CDR3 end, so the remaining end is supplied by the germline J gene. This chain links TRBV13-1 with TRBJ2-7; 8 nucleotides align to TRBD2. The CDR3 totals 14 residues. CDR1 NSHNY and CDR2 SYGAGN come from the germline V gene. Partial CDR3 DNA: TGTGCCAGCAGTGAGAGACTGGGGCATTAT. It yields the protein CASSERLGHY. The full-length CDR3 reads as CASSERLGHYEQYF.

This clone occurred a few times. The gene names here belong to mouse. The read ends 4 residues before the CDR3 terminus; that terminus is restored from the germline J gene. The chain combines TRBV1 with TRBJ2-5; 11 nucleotides agree with TRBD2. CDR1 NSQYPW and CDR2 LRSPGD come from the germline V gene (reference sequence). The CDR3 runs 15 residues. The CDR3 DNA, read in part, is TGCACCTGCAGTGGAGAGGACTGGGGGGCGGAC. Residues: CTCSGEDWGAD. The entire CDR3 reads CTCSGEDWGADTQYF.

Notes on this clone: Here the gene names and germline are mouse. The read stops 4 residues short of the end of the CDR3; the missing end is completed from the germline J gene. This chain links TRBV13-1 with TRBJ2-5; 7 bases align to TRBD2. Germline CDR1 NSHNY, CDR2 SYGAGN. J was trimmed by 0 bases and V by 0 bases; bases with no gene match: 4. This CDR3 contains 16 residues. Incomplete CDR3 DNA: TGTGCCAGCAGTGATGCGGGGGGGGTTAACCAAGAC. Translated: CASSDAGGVNQD. The full CDR3 sequence reads CASSDAGGVNQDTQYF.

Points on this clone: The gene names given are mouse names. The read is 4 residues too short to cover the CDR3 end, so that end is filled in from the germline J gene. V gene TRBV13-3 combines with J gene TRBJ2-2; TRBD1 aligns across 10 bases. The junction had 5 bases not matched to a gene; V was cut back by 5 bases and J by 4 bases. Germline V gene sequence: CDR1 NNHDY, CDR2 SYVADS. The CDR3 has 15 amino acids. The CDR3 here is CASRPGQGRTGQLYF. CDR3 bases read: TGTGCCAGCAGGCCGGGACAGGGGCGCACCGGG.

On this clone: Gene names refer to mouse genes. Coverage ceases 4 residues before the CDR3 finishes, and the germline J gene fills in the end. This chain joins TRBV16 and TRBJ2-4; D is unclear. The germline gives CDR1 SGHSA, CDR2 FRNQAP. This CDR3 region has 12 residues. This chain's CDR3 is CASSLDRNTLYF. The DNA read from the CDR3 is TGTGCAAGCAGCTTAGACAGAAAC.

This clone was seen ten or more times. There is a difference at residue 13 between the TCRdb protein and the DNA translation, so the protein given here was translated from the DNA. Genes here carry mouse names. The read terminates 3 residues before the CDR3 end, so the remaining end is supplied by the germline J gene. The chain is built from TRBV13-3 and TRBJ1-6; 10 bases are a match to TRBD1. TRBJ1-6 is an ORF for which the function is uncertain. The germline V gene encodes CDR1 NNHDY and CDR2 SYVADS. This CDR3 spans 16 amino acids. V lost 0 bases, J lost 4 bases, and 1 base stayed unmatched. The chain's CDR3 is CASSDGDRGYNSPLYF. CDR3 bases read: TGTGCCAGCAGTGATGGGGACAGGGGTTATAATTCGCCC.

This clone was found a few times. These gene names are mouse names. The CDR3 end lies 4 residues beyond the end of the read and is filled in from the germline J gene. The chain is built from TRBV13-2 and TRBJ2-2; 10 positions agree with TRBD1. Trimming cost V 5 bases and J 3 bases; bases outside gene matches: 4. The CDR3 runs 15 residues. Germline assignment: CDR1 NNHNN and CDR2 SYGAGS (reference sequence). Partial CDR3 DNA: TGTGCCAGCGGGGCCGGGACAGGGGACACCGGG. Translation: CASGAGTGDTG. The CDR3 in its entirety is CASGAGTGDTGQLYF.

This clone was counted between two and nine times. The listed genes are named as in mouse. The read finishes 4 residues shy of the CDR3 end, and the germline J gene is used to complete it. The rearrangement uses TRBV13-3 and TRBJ1-4, with 9 bases matching TRBD1. The germline gives CDR1 NNHDY, CDR2 SYVADS. V gave up 6 bases and J gave up 3 bases; unmatched junction bases: 3. The CDR3 totals 14 residues. CDR3 sequence: CASNRDRANERLFF. The CDR3 bases that were read are TGTGCCAGCAACCGGGACAGGGCCAACGAA.

Note on this clone: The genes are named according to mouse. The read comes to an end 4 residues before the CDR3 does, leaving the germline J gene to fill in the end. The chain uses TRBV13-3 and TRBJ2-7; 8 bases match TRBD1. CDR1 and CDR2 (germline): NNHDY, SYVADS. The CDR3 runs 12 residues. Incomplete CDR3 DNA: TGTGCCAGCAATCACAGGGGGTAT. This encodes CASNHRGY. The full-length CDR3 reads as CASNHRGYEQYF.

This clone has at least ten counts. Mouse gene names and germline throughout. The read finishes 4 residues shy of the CDR3 end, and the germline J gene is used to complete it. The chain employs TRBV13-3 and TRBJ1-4; D possibly corresponds to TRBD1 (5 bases). Trimming removed 1 base at V and 0 bases at J, with 10 bases between. The CDR3 runs to 16 residues. Germline lookup yields CDR1 NNHDY and CDR2 SYVADS. The chain's CDR3 is CASSDPTDISNERLFF. Partial CDR3 DNA: TGTGCCAGCAGTGATCCGACAGATATTTCCAACGAA.

Only a few counts were recorded for this clone. Mouse gene names apply. The read gets to within 4 residues of the CDR3 end, and the germline J gene fills in the rest. The genes are TRBV13-3 and TRBJ2-7; 11 bases agree with TRBD1. The length of the CDR3 is 15 residues. Germline lookup yields CDR1 NNHDY and CDR2 SYVADS. The covered CDR3 bases are TGTGCCAGCAGTGATGTGGGACAGGGGGGGTAT. This sequence encodes CASSDVGQGGY. The entire CDR3 reads CASSDVGQGGYEQYF.